The rows below give T cell receptor beta chains drawn from one sample of a study of blood T cell repertoires in COVID-19. Using immunoSEQ multiplex PCR, the repertoire was profiled, and TCRdb retains in-frame clones only, with some absent. The data show roughly 220,000 clones, 85% to 90% seen once. The sequenced sample was peripheral blood. These receptor sequences come from a woman aged 45 to 65 with COVID-19, enrolled during active disease. CDR3s include the opening cysteine and the closing phenylalanine or tryptophan. A D gene is named only where the DNA matches it firmly. Clone size is not always given. Where it is, it says once, few, many or a class for expanded clones.

d_call: TRBD2
cdr3_length: 15
j_call: TRBJ2-3
clone_size: .
v_call: TRBV15
cdr3_nt: TGTGCCACCAGCAGCCTAGCGGGGGGGAAAGATACGCAGTATTTT
cdr3_aa: CATSSLAGGKDTQYF

d_call: TRBD1
cdr3_length: 15
j_call: TRBJ1-6
clone_size: .
v_call: TRBV30
cdr3_nt: TGTGCCTGGAGAGCCCAGACAGGGGGCTTTTCACCCCTCCACTTT
cdr3_aa: CAWRAQTGGFSPLHF

d_call: TRBD1
cdr3_length: 16
j_call: TRBJ2-3
clone_size: once
v_call: TRBV15
cdr3_nt: TGTGCCACCAGCGGCTGGACAGGGATGGGTACAGATACGCAGTATTTT
cdr3_aa: CATSGWTGMGTDTQYF

d_call: TRBD1
cdr3_length: 13
j_call: TRBJ1-2
clone_size: .
v_call: TRBV5-1
cdr3_nt: TGCGCCAGCTTTGGGACAGGACCAGGGGGCTACACCTTC
cdr3_aa: CASFGTGPGGYTF

d_call: .
cdr3_length: 16
j_call: TRBJ1-5
clone_size: .
v_call: TRBV19
cdr3_nt: TGTGCCAGTAGTATAGGTGGTACGACAGGCAATCAGCCCCAGCATTTT
cdr3_aa: CASSIGGTTGNQPQHF

d_call: TRBD1
cdr3_length: 13
j_call: TRBJ1-2
clone_size: .
v_call: TRBV2
cdr3_nt: TGTGCCAGCAGGGGGACAGGGGACTATGGCTACACCTTC
cdr3_aa: CASRGTGDYGYTF

d_call: .
cdr3_length: 14
j_call: TRBJ1-5
clone_size: .
v_call: TRBV28
cdr3_nt: TGTGCCAGCACCTGGGGGGGGTCCGGGCAGCCCCAGCATTTT
cdr3_aa: CASTWGGSGQPQHF

d_call: TRBD1
cdr3_length: 13
j_call: TRBJ1-1
clone_size: .
v_call: TRBV5-6
cdr3_nt: TGTGCCAGCAGAGGGACAGGGCTCGTTGAAGCTTTCTTT
cdr3_aa: CASRGTGLVEAFF

d_call: TRBD1
cdr3_length: 19
j_call: TRBJ2-5
clone_size: .
v_call: TRBV24-1
cdr3_nt: TGTGCCACCAGTGATTTTAGGACAGGGGGCGAGGGGTACCAAGAGACCCAGTACTTC
cdr3_aa: CATSDFRTGGEGYQETQYF

d_call: .
cdr3_length: 17
j_call: TRBJ2-7
clone_size: .
v_call: TRBV4-3
cdr3_nt: TGCGCCAGCAGCCAAGAGATTTCAGGCTACCCCTCCTACGAGCAGTACTTC
cdr3_aa: CASSQEISGYPSYEQYF

d_call: TRBD1
cdr3_length: 13
j_call: TRBJ2-2
clone_size: once
v_call: TRBV6-5
cdr3_nt: TGTGCCAGCACGGCAGGGGGCACCGGGGAGCTGTTTTTT
cdr3_aa: CASTAGGTGELFF

d_call: TRBD1
cdr3_length: 16
j_call: TRBJ1-6
clone_size: .
v_call: TRBV4-1
cdr3_nt: TGCGCCAGCAGCCACTTAACAGGACAGGATAATTCACCCCTCCACTTT
cdr3_aa: CASSHLTGQDNSPLHF

d_call: TRBD1
cdr3_length: 14
j_call: TRBJ2-1
clone_size: .
v_call: TRBV6-5
cdr3_nt: TGTGCCATACAGCTGCCGGGACAGTACAATGAGCAGTTCTTC
cdr3_aa: CAIQLPGQYNEQFF

d_call: .
cdr3_length: 16
j_call: TRBJ1-1
clone_size: once
v_call: TRBV5-4
cdr3_nt: TGTGCCAGCAGCTCTGGACGGGTAGGAGGGAACACTGAAGCTTTCTTT
cdr3_aa: CASSSGRVGGNTEAFF

d_call: TRBD2
cdr3_length: 16
j_call: TRBJ2-2
clone_size: many
v_call: TRBV9
cdr3_nt: TGTGCCAGCAGTCTAGCGGCGGGTTGGAACACCGGGGAGCTGTTTTTT
cdr3_aa: CASSLAAGWNTGELFF

d_call: .
cdr3_length: 16
j_call: TRBJ1-3
clone_size: .
v_call: TRBV4-1
cdr3_nt: TGCGCCAGCAGCCAAGATGGGGCCTACGAGGGAAACACCATATATTTT
cdr3_aa: CASSQDGAYEGNTIYF

d_call: TRBD2
cdr3_length: 14
j_call: TRBJ2-3
clone_size: .
v_call: TRBV2
cdr3_nt: TGTGCCACCACTGGCGGGGGGGCCCCAGATACGCAGTATTTT
cdr3_aa: CATTGGGAPDTQYF

d_call: .
cdr3_length: 14
j_call: TRBJ1-6
clone_size: few
v_call: TRBV6-1
cdr3_nt: TGTGCCAGCAGCGAAGTGGCAGGAGGTGGACCCCTCCACTTT
cdr3_aa: CASSEVAGGGPLHF

d_call: TRBD2
cdr3_length: 14
j_call: TRBJ2-1
clone_size: .
v_call: TRBV2
cdr3_nt: TGTGCCACAACTGGACTAGCGGGATACAATGAGCAGTTCTTC
cdr3_aa: CATTGLAGYNEQFF

d_call: TRBD1
cdr3_length: 15
j_call: TRBJ2-2
clone_size: .
v_call: TRBV6-4
cdr3_nt: TGTGCCAGCAGTCTCGGACAGGGGAGCACCGGGGAGCTGTTTTTT
cdr3_aa: CASSLGQGSTGELFF

d_call: .
cdr3_length: 14
j_call: TRBJ1-5
clone_size: .
v_call: TRBV5-5
cdr3_nt: TGTGCCAGCAGCTTGGGGGCAGAAAATCAGCCCCAGCATTTT
cdr3_aa: CASSLGAENQPQHF

d_call: TRBD1
cdr3_length: 18
j_call: TRBJ2-1
clone_size: .
v_call: TRBV27
cdr3_nt: TGTGCCAGCAGTTTAAGTCAGGGGGCCCTTTTTTCCTACAATGAGCAGTTCTTC
cdr3_aa: CASSLSQGALFSYNEQFF

d_call: TRBD2
cdr3_length: 15
j_call: TRBJ2-7
clone_size: .
v_call: TRBV4-1
cdr3_nt: TGCGCCAGCAGCCCTCGGGGAGGGCCTGGTGGCGAGCAGTACTTC
cdr3_aa: CASSPRGGPGGEQYF

d_call: .
cdr3_length: 13
j_call: TRBJ2-2
clone_size: .
v_call: TRBV27
cdr3_nt: TGTGCCAGCAGTTTGTCACTAGCCGGGGAGCTGTTTTTT
cdr3_aa: CASSLSLAGELFF

d_call: .
cdr3_length: 14
j_call: TRBJ1-4
clone_size: .
v_call: TRBV21-1
cdr3_nt: TGTGCCAGCAGCCTTGACAGGGGGGTAGAAAAACTGTTTTTT
cdr3_aa: CASSLDRGVEKLFF

d_call: .
cdr3_length: 11
j_call: TRBJ1-1
clone_size: .
v_call: TRBV2
cdr3_nt: TGTGCCAGCAGTGGGGGATACAGGGCTTTCTTT
cdr3_aa: CASSGGYRAFF

d_call: TRBD1
cdr3_length: 15
j_call: TRBJ1-4
clone_size: .
v_call: TRBV3-1/TRBV3-2
cdr3_nt: TGTGCCAGCAGCCCCCGGACAGGGATTGGTGAAAAACTGTTTTTT
cdr3_aa: CASSPRTGIGEKLFF

d_call: .
cdr3_length: 14
j_call: TRBJ1-1
clone_size: .
v_call: TRBV4-1
cdr3_nt: TGCGCCAGCAGCCAAGGGGCTGCGAACACTGAAGCTTTCTTT
cdr3_aa: CASSQGAANTEAFF

d_call: TRBD1
cdr3_length: 14
j_call: TRBJ1-2
clone_size: .
v_call: TRBV24-1
cdr3_nt: TGTGCCACCAGTGACGTGACAGGGTTATATGGCTACACCTTC
cdr3_aa: CATSDVTGLYGYTF

d_call: TRBD1
cdr3_length: 14
j_call: TRBJ2-7
clone_size: .
v_call: TRBV27
cdr3_nt: TGTGCCAGCAGTTTTGGGACAGGCTCCTACGAGCAGTACTTC
cdr3_aa: CASSFGTGSYEQYF

d_call: TRBD1
cdr3_length: 15
j_call: TRBJ1-3
clone_size: .
v_call: TRBV9
cdr3_nt: TGTGCCAGCAGCGTCTGGGACAGTGGTGGAAACACCATATATTTT
cdr3_aa: CASSVWDSGGNTIYF

d_call: TRBD1
cdr3_length: 15
j_call: TRBJ1-2
clone_size: .
v_call: TRBV6-6
cdr3_nt: TGTGCCAGCAGTTACTCGACAGGGGACGGGTATGGCTACACCTTC
cdr3_aa: CASSYSTGDGYGYTF

d_call: TRBD1
cdr3_length: 16
j_call: TRBJ1-1
clone_size: .
v_call: TRBV7-2
cdr3_nt: TGTGCCAGCAGCCGTCGGACAGGGGGGATGAACACTGAAGCTTTCTTT
cdr3_aa: CASSRRTGGMNTEAFF